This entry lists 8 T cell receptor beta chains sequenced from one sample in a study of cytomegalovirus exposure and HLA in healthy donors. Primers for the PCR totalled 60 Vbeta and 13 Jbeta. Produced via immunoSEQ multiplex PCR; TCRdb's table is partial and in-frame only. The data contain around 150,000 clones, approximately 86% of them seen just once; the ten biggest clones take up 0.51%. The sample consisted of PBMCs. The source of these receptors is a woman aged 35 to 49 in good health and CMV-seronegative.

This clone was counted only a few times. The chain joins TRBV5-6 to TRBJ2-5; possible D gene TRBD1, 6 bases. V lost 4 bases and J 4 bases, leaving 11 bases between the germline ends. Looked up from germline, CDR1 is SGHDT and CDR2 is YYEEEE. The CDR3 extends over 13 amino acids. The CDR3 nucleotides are TGTGCCAGCAGCCTCGGGACATCAGAGACCCAGTACTTC. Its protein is CASSLGTSETQYF. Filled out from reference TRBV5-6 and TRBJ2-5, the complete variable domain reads DAGVTQSPTHLIKTRGQQVTLRCSPKSGHDTVSWYQQALGQGPQFIFQYYEEEERQRGNFPDRFSGHQFPNYSSELNVNALLLGDSALYLCASSLGTSETQYFGPGTRLLVL.

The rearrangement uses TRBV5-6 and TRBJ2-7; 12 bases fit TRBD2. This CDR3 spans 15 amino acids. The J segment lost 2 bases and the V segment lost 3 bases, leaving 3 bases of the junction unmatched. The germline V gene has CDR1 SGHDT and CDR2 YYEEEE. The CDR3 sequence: CASSSGLAGTYEQYF. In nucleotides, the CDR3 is TGTGCCAGCAGCTCTGGACTAGCGGGAACCTACGAGCAGTACTTC.

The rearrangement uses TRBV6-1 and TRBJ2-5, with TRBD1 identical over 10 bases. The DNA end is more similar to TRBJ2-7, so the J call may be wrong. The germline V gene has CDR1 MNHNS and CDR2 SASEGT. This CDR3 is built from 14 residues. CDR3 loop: CASSDPGTGVEQYF. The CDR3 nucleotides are TGTGCCAGCAGTGACCCAGGGACAGGGGTCGAGCAGTACTTC.

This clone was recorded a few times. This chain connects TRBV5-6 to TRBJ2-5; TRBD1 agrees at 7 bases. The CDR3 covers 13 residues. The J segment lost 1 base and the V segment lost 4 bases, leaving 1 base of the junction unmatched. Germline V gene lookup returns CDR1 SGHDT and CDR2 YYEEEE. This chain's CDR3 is CASSGTVQETQYF. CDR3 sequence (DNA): TGTGCCAGCAGCGGGACAGTCCAAGAGACCCAGTACTTC.

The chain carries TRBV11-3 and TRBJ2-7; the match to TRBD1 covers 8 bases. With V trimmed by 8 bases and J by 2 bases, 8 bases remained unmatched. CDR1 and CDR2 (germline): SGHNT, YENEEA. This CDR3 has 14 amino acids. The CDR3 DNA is TGTGCCAGCCGGGCAGGGGGCACCCCCTACGAGCAGTACTTC. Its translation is CASRAGGTPYEQYF.

CDR3 region: CASSTRRTDTQYF. CDR3 DNA: TGTGCCAGCAGCACCCGCCGGACAGATACGCAGTATTTT. The chain joins TRBV11-3 to TRBJ2-3; the D is unclear. Trimming cost V 5 bases and J 3 bases, with 9 bases left between them. CDR3 size: 13 residues. In germline, CDR1 is SGHNT, CDR2 YENEEA. Looking up the rest from reference TRBV11-3 and TRBJ2-3 gives the full variable domain: EAGVVQSPRYKIIEKKQPVAFWCNPISGHNTLYWYLQNLGQGPELLIRYENEEAVDDSQLPKDRFSAERLKGVDSTLKIQPAELGDSAVYLCASSTRRTDTQYFGPGTRLTVL.

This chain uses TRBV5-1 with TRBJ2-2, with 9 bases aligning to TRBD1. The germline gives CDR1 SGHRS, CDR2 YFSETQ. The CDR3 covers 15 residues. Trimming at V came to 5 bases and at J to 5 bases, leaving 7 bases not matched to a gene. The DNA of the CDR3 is TGCGCCAGCAGACTACAGGGGGCTTTTACCGGGGAGCTGTTTTTT. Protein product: CASRLQGAFTGELFF.

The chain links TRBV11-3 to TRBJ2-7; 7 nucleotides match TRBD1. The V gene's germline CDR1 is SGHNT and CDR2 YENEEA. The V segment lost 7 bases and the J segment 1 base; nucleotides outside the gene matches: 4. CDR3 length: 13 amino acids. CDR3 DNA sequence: TGTGCCAGCACCATGACAGGGTCCTACGAGCAGTACTTC. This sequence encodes CASTMTGSYEQYF.